One and the same sample provided the 16 T cell receptor beta chains below, sequenced in a study of T cells after yellow fever vaccination. TCRdb reprocessed the 5' RACE reads via MiXCR and lists one record per CDR3 protein. The sample lists about 340,000 distinct CDR3 sequences, roughly 8.7% occurring once. Sequencing used PBMCs, obtained on the day of the first yellow fever vaccination. These receptors all stem from a man aged 18 to 29 who received the YFV17D yellow fever vaccine.

This clonotype was detected many times. The chain is built from TRBV7-8 and TRBJ2-7; D may be TRBD1 (5 bases). The CDR3 has 13 amino acids. CDR1 and CDR2 (germline): SGHVS, FQNEAQ. V was clipped by 5 bases and J by 6 bases, with 14 bases between them. The CDR3 nucleotides read TGTGCCAGCAGCGCCAACCCAGGGCTCGAGCAGTACTTC. Protein: CASSANPGLEQYF.

There are a few counts of this clonotype. The V and J genes are TRBV6-1 and TRBJ1-2; maybe TRBD1 (5 bases). The V gene lost 4 bases and the J gene lost 4 bases, with 16 bases spanning the gap. In germline, CDR1 is MNHNS, CDR2 SASEGT. The CDR3 length is 15 residues. The DNA of the CDR3 is TGTGCCAGCAGTGCAGACAGCGCCTTAGGCTATGGCTACACCTTC. This translates into CASSADSALGYGYTF.

This clonotype was seen only a few times. This sequence joins TRBV19 and TRBJ2-4; D gene uncertain. Per the germline V gene, CDR1 is LNHDA and CDR2 is SQIVND (reference sequence). V lost 9 bases and J 6 bases, leaving 18 bases between the germline ends. The CDR3 extends over 14 amino acids. CDR3 sequence reads: CASAVGTAANIQYF. The CDR3 region has the DNA TGTGCCAGCGCGGTCGGAACGGCCGCAAACATTCAGTACTTC.

This clonotype was seen a handful of times. The genes are TRBV9 and TRBJ2-5, with 9 nucleotides matching TRBD2. This CDR3 has 16 residues. Germline assignment: CDR1 SGDLS and CDR2 YYNGEE. Trimming at V came to 5 bases and at J to 4 bases, leaving 12 bases not matched to a gene. The CDR3, as DNA: TGTGCCAGCAGTGGCGGGGGGGACCTAGTCCGAGAGACCCAGTACTTC. Its protein is CASSGGGDLVRETQYF.

The rearrangement joins TRBV7-2 to TRBJ2-1, with unresolved D. Per the germline V gene, CDR1 is SGHTA and CDR2 is FQGNSA. CDR3 size: 14 residues. Trimming left V 3 bases short and J 3 bases short, with 9 bases between. The CDR3 is CASSFNGYYNEQFF. CDR3 sequence (DNA): TGTGCCAGCAGCTTTAACGGTTACTACAATGAGCAGTTCTTC.

The gene calls are TRBV5-8 and TRBJ2-5; TRBD1 matches at 7 bases. The trim removed 7 bases at V and 8 bases at J, leaving 14 bases unmatched. Germline-derived CDR1 and CDR2 are SGHTS and YDEGEE. CDR3 size: 14 residues. The CDR3 sequence is CASGIDREVVTQYF. For the CDR3, the DNA is TGTGCCAGCGGCATTGACAGGGAAGTTGTCACCCAGTACTTC.

This clonotype was picked up a small number of times. The rearrangement links TRBV9 to TRBJ2-3, with TRBD2 identical over 16 bases. Germline V CDR1 and CDR2: SGDLS, YYNGEE. V lost 0 bases to trimming and J lost 0 bases; unmatched junction nucleotides: 7. There are 20 residues in the CDR3. The CDR3 nucleotides are TGTGCCAGCAGCGTAGCCCCGGGACTAGCGGGGGGGGCTAGCACAGATACGCAGTATTTT. Translating it yields CASSVAPGLAGGASTDTQYF.

Regarding this clonotype: This sequence may be a read error, since a much larger clone differs from it by one base. J is TRBJ2-1 and V is TRBV5-4; D perhaps matches TRBD1 (6 bases). The germline V gene has CDR1 SGHNT and CDR2 YYREEE (reference sequence). CDR3 size: 14 residues. Trimming took off 2 bases at V and 5 bases at J, with 11 bases between the two ends. In DNA, the CDR3 is TGTGCCAGCAGCTTCACAGGGTGGGACAATGAGCAGTTCTTC. Amino acid sequence: CASSFTGWDNEQFF. Supplemented by reference TRBV5-4 and TRBJ2-1, the full variable domain reads ETGVTQSPTHLIKTRGQQVTLRCSSQSGHNTVSWYQQALGQGPQFIFQYYREEENGRGNFPPRFSGLQFPNYSSELNVNALELDDSALYLCASSFTGWDNEQFFGPGTRLTVL.

The chain links TRBV11-2 to TRBJ1-2, with TRBD1 matching over 7 bases. Germline V gene data show CDR1 as SGHAT and CDR2 as FQNNGV. Germline trimming cut 5 bases from V and 3 bases from J; bases unmatched to any gene: 9. This CDR3 contains 15 residues. The CDR3 nucleotides are TGTGCCAGCAGCGCGCTACAGGGGAGTCACTATGGCTACACCTTC. Amino acid sequence: CASSALQGSHYGYTF. Full variable domain (rest looked up from reference TRBV11-2 and TRBJ1-2): EAGVAQSPRYKIIEKRQSVAFWCNPISGHATLYWYQQILGQGPKLLIQFQNNGVVDDSQLPKDRFSAERLKGVDSTLKIQPAKLEDSAVYLCASSALQGSHYGYTFGSGTRLTVV.

The J gene is TRBJ2-1, the V gene TRBV19, with TRBD2 matching over 9 bases. J gave up 1 base and V 6 bases, and 4 bases lay outside the gene matches. Germline-derived CDR1 and CDR2 are LNHDA and SQIVND (reference sequence). This CDR3 is built from 15 residues. The CDR3: CASRRLADSYNEQFF. DNA of the CDR3: TGTGCCAGTAGACGACTAGCGGATTCCTACAATGAGCAGTTCTTC.

On this clonotype itself: A much more abundant neighbour one base away suggests this may be a read error. The rearrangement uses TRBV24-1 and TRBJ2-2; the D is unclear. The CDR3 spans 14 residues. CDR1 is KGHDR and CDR2 is SFDVKD in the germline V gene. The ends were cut back, 7 bases at V and 7 bases at J, with 15 bases in the middle. CDR3 sequence reads: CATRDIQVHGELFF. The CDR3 region has the DNA TGTGCCACCAGAGATATCCAGGTTCACGGGGAGCTGTTTTTT.

The chain employs TRBV5-6 and TRBJ2-5; D remains ambiguous. The CDR3 is made up of 12 amino acids. The V end lost 4 bases, the J end lost 7 bases, and 11 bases lay between the germline ends. Germline V gene sequence: CDR1 SGHDT, CDR2 YYEEEE. The chain's CDR3 is CASSPTAGTQYF. As DNA, the CDR3 is TGTGCCAGCAGCCCAACGGCCGGGACCCAGTACTTC.

V usage is TRBV5-1 and J usage is TRBJ1-3, with TRBD1 matching over 8 bases. Germline lookup yields CDR1 SGHRS and CDR2 YFSETQ. The J segment lost 4 bases and the V segment lost 4 bases, leaving 16 bases of the junction unmatched. This CDR3 contains 18 residues. Here the CDR3 reads CASSPQARGRGLGNTIYF. The CDR3 region has the DNA TGCGCCAGCAGCCCCCAAGCCAGGGGGCGCGGGCTGGGAAACACCATATATTTT. Variable domain in full (rest from reference TRBV5-1 and TRBJ1-3): KAGVTQTPRYLIKTRGQQVTLSCSPISGHRSVSWYQQTPGQGLQFLFEYFSETQRNKGNFPGRFSGRQFSNSRSEMNVSTLELGDSALYLCASSPQARGRGLGNTIYFGEGSWLTVV.

This clonotype was detected only a few times. V is TRBV6-5 and J is TRBJ2-1, with D perhaps matching TRBD1 (6 bases). This CDR3 has 16 residues. V lost 4 bases to trimming and J lost 0 bases, with 13 bases between them. In germline, CDR1 is MNHEY, CDR2 SVGAGI. The CDR3 DNA sequence: TGTGCCAGCAGTTCCTTGGGGGCGGGCTCCTACAATGAGCAGTTCTTC. Translated: CASSSLGAGSYNEQFF.

The chain employs TRBV28 and TRBJ2-2, with D uncertain. The germline V and J ends were trimmed by 8 bases and 0 bases, with 7 bases remaining between them. This CDR3 is built from 13 residues. CDR1 and CDR2 from the germline V gene are MDHEN and SYDVKM. CDR3 nucleotide sequence: TGTGCCAGCCGGACCACGAACACCGGGGAGCTGTTTTTT. Its protein product is CASRTTNTGELFF. Supplemented by reference TRBV28 and TRBJ2-2, the full variable domain reads DVKVTQSSRYLVKRTGEKVFLECVQDMDHENMFWYRQDPGLGLRLIYFSYDVKMKEKGDIPEGYSVSREKKERFSLILESASTNQTSMYLCASRTTNTGELFFGEGSRLTVL.

The table lists this clonotype with a few counts. The chain is built from TRBV9 and TRBJ2-7; D gene ambiguous. The germline V gene has CDR1 SGDLS and CDR2 YYNGEE. The CDR3 is made up of 12 amino acids. V lost 4 bases to trimming and J lost 3 bases, with 8 bases between them. CDR3 nucleotide sequence: TGTGCCAGCAGCTTATTCTACTACGAGCAGTACTTC. Translated: CASSLFYYEQYF.